The 30 T cell receptor beta chains listed next were all sequenced from one sample in a study of OX40 agonist ivuxolimab in advanced cancers. The data were produced by immunoSEQ multiplex PCR, yet TCRdb's version contains in-frame clones alone and is incomplete. The table has about 35,000 clones, about 92% seen once. The starting material was CD4+ or CD8+ T cells sorted from blood, obtained in a trial of the OX40 agonist ivuxolimab. These receptors all stem from an adult with an advanced solid tumor such as melanoma, head and neck, liver or kidney cancer.

The chain couples TRBV28 to TRBJ2-3, with 9 positions matching TRBD2. The CDR3 is 18 residues long. Germline V gene lookup returns CDR1 MDHEN and CDR2 SYDVKM. The trim removed 1 base at V and 0 bases at J, leaving 8 bases unmatched. The CDR3 DNA follows: TGTGCCAGCAGTTTATCCCCAACTAGCGGGTTCAGCACAGATACGCAGTATTTT. Its translation: CASSLSPTSGFSTDTQYF.

The chain is built from TRBV19 and TRBJ2-7, with D perhaps being TRBD1 or TRBD2 (5 bases each). Germline V gives CDR1 LNHDA, CDR2 SQIVND (reference sequence). CDR3 length equals 13 residues. V dropped 5 bases and J dropped 2 bases, with 10 bases sitting between them. CDR3 protein: CASSAGSPYEQYF. CDR3 bases: TGTGCCAGTAGTGCAGGGAGTCCCTACGAGCAGTACTTC.

This clone was recorded only once. The gene calls are TRBV2 and TRBJ2-6; perhaps TRBD2 as D (6 bases). Trimming left V 7 bases short and J 2 bases short, with 18 bases between. Germline loops: CDR1 SNHLY, CDR2 FYNNEI. This CDR3 is built from 17 residues. CDR3 DNA sequence: TGTGCCAGCATTGGAGGCGGGGACTCGCCTGGGGCCAACGTCCTGACTTTC. It is translated as CASIGGGDSPGANVLTF.

This chain links TRBV5-6 with TRBJ2-3, with a weak D call TRBD1 (5 bases). Trimming removed 0 bases at V and 4 bases at J, with 12 bases between. There are 15 residues in the CDR3. The V gene's germline CDR1 is SGHDT and CDR2 YYEEEE. The CDR3 region has the DNA TGTGCCAGCAGCTTGGGACAGATAGAGGCAGATACGCAGTATTTT. This encodes CASSLGQIEADTQYF.

The gene calls are TRBV21-1 and TRBJ1-2. TRBV21-1 is designated a pseudogene. This CDR3 contains 14 residues. In DNA form, the CDR3 reads TGTGCCAGCAGCACCCCGGCGGGCGACTATGGCTACACCTTC. This codes for CASSTPAGDYGYTF.

The genes are TRBV5-6 and TRBJ1-5; D gene unclear. The CDR3 has 14 amino acids. Trimming removed 0 bases from V and 7 bases from J, with 11 bases in between. CDR1 is SGHDT and CDR2 is YYEEEE in the germline V gene. The CDR3 DNA reads TGTGCCAGCAGCTTGGTGGGGAGTGAGCAGCCCCAGCATTTT. This translates into CASSLVGSEQPQHF.

The chain joins TRBV9 to TRBJ1-1; D is perhaps TRBD1 (5 bases). The V gene's germline CDR1 is SGDLS and CDR2 YYNGEE. Trimming shortened V by 4 bases and J by 2 bases, and 15 bases separated the two germline ends. CDR3 size: 15 residues. CDR3 nucleotide sequence: TGTGCCAGCAGCTCCATGACAGTGCCTAACACTGAAGCTTTCTTT. Protein: CASSSMTVPNTEAFF.

The rearrangement joins TRBV11-3 to TRBJ2-1; 14 bases align to TRBD2. The CDR3 extends over 17 amino acids. The germline V gene has CDR1 SGHNT and CDR2 YENEEA. Trimming at V came to 5 bases and at J to 2 bases, leaving 5 bases not matched to a gene. CDR3 protein: CASSPGTSGSAYNEQFF. The CDR3 coding sequence is TGTGCCAGCAGCCCCGGGACTAGCGGGAGCGCCTACAATGAGCAGTTCTTC.

The chain uses TRBV7-6 and TRBJ1-2, with 12 bases aligning to TRBD1. The V and J ends lost 10 bases and 8 bases, in that order; junction bases with no gene match: 5. The germline CDR1 and CDR2 sequences are SGHVS and FNYEAQ. There are 12 residues in the CDR3. In DNA, the CDR3 is TGTGCCACAGCCGGGACAGGGGGCGGCTACACCTTC. It is translated as CATAGTGGGYTF.

In this sample, this clone turned up once. This chain joins TRBV15 and TRBJ2-7, with D perhaps matching TRBD1 (5 bases). CDR3 length equals 15 residues. CDR1 is LNHNV and CDR2 is YYDKDF in the germline V gene (reference sequence). Trimming left V 0 bases short and J 3 bases short, with 12 bases between. The CDR3 nucleotides are TGTGCCACCAGCAGAGATAAGGGGCTGGGCTACGAGCAGTACTTC. As protein: CATSRDKGLGYEQYF.

The chain carries TRBV28 and TRBJ2-2, with D uncertain. The CDR3 is 12 residues long. Germline assignment: CDR1 MDHEN and CDR2 SYDVKM. V was clipped by 7 bases and J by 8 bases, with 11 bases between them. The DNA of the CDR3 is TGTGCCAGCACCCTTTCTGCTGGGGAGCTGTTTTTT. Its translation is CASTLSAGELFF.

The rearrangement uses TRBV4-3 and TRBJ2-1; D uncertain. Trimming cost V 5 bases and J 4 bases, with 9 bases left between them. This CDR3 has 13 amino acids. Germline V gene data show CDR1 as LGHNA and CDR2 as YSLEER. The CDR3 reads CASSYISYNEQFF. The CDR3 coding sequence is TGCGCCAGCAGCTACATTAGTTACAATGAGCAGTTCTTC.

The genes are TRBV2 and TRBJ1-5, with 8 bases fitting TRBD1. Trimming took 6 bases from V and 4 from J; bases not matched to a gene: 5. The CDR3 is made up of 14 amino acids. CDR1 is SNHLY, CDR2 FYNNEI, per germline. For the CDR3, the DNA is TGTGCCAGCAGGGACAGGGACACGAATCAGCCCCAGCATTTT. Protein: CASRDRDTNQPQHF.

The chain combines TRBV4-3 with TRBJ2-7; D might be TRBD1 (5 bases). This CDR3 spans 14 amino acids. In germline, CDR1 is LGHNA, CDR2 YSLEER. V lost 3 bases, J lost 0 bases, and 9 bases lay in between. In DNA, the CDR3 is TGCGCCAGCAGCCACTGGCAGGGCTCCTACGAGCAGTACTTC. Its protein product is CASSHWQGSYEQYF.

The V gene is TRBV14, the J gene TRBJ2-5, with 10 bases identical to TRBD1. The CDR3 spans 18 residues. Germline loops: CDR1 SGHDN, CDR2 FVKESK. Trimming at V came to 5 bases and at J to 5 bases, leaving 17 bases not matched to a gene. Written as DNA, the CDR3 is TGTGCCAGCAGCACTCTCCCGGGACAGGGGACCACTGGGGAGACCCAGTACTTC. Translating gives CASSTLPGQGTTGETQYF.

The chain recombines TRBV7-9 with TRBJ2-7; tentative D call: TRBD2 (5 bases). Germline loops: CDR1 SEHNR, CDR2 FQNEAQ (reference sequence). V was trimmed by 5 bases and J by 6 bases, leaving 14 bases between them. The length of the CDR3 is 13 residues. CDR3 loop: CASSRPTAGEQYF. CDR3 in DNA: TGTGCCAGCAGCCGCCCGACGGCGGGCGAGCAGTACTTC.

The V and J genes are TRBV11-3 and TRBJ2-1; the D is unclear. V was clipped by 5 bases and J by 5 bases, with 10 bases between them. Germline V gives CDR1 SGHNT, CDR2 YENEEA. The CDR3 runs 13 residues. CDR3 region: CASSRRRHNEQFF. In DNA form, the CDR3 reads TGTGCCAGCAGCCGTCGTCGCCACAATGAGCAGTTCTTC.

This clone is a singleton in its sample. This chain connects TRBV28 to TRBJ2-3, with TRBD2 matching 8 bases. The V segment lost 1 base and the J segment 2 bases; nucleotides outside the gene matches: 8. The CDR3 sequence is 17 residues long. Germline V gene data show CDR1 as MDHEN and CDR2 as SYDVKM. The CDR3 DNA sequence: TGTGCCAGCAGTTTATACCCCAGCGGGAGACCCACAGATACGCAGTATTTT. The encoded protein is CASSLYPSGRPTDTQYF.

The chain carries TRBV10-1 and TRBJ2-7, with a possible D match to TRBD2 (5 bases). The V gene lost 2 bases and the J gene lost 3 bases, with 11 bases spanning the gap. CDR1 and CDR2 (germline): WNHNN, SYGVQD (reference sequence). The CDR3 sequence is 14 residues long. The CDR3 region has the DNA TGCGCCAGCAGTGAGAAGCGGCTAGTCTACGAGCAGTACTTC. Translated: CASSEKRLVYEQYF.

The chain employs TRBV13 and TRBJ1-2; D perhaps matches TRBD1 (5 bases). Trimming left V 5 bases short and J 7 bases short, with 14 bases between. The germline CDR1 and CDR2 sequences are PRHDT and FYEKMQ (reference sequence). There are 13 residues in the CDR3. The CDR3 loop reads CASSARDVGGYTF. The CDR3 bases are TGTGCCAGCAGCGCCCGGGACGTCGGTGGCTACACCTTC.

The chain joins TRBV6-5 to TRBJ2-1; D not resolved. Germline assignment: CDR1 MNHEY and CDR2 SVGAGI. V lost 2 bases to trimming and J lost 6 bases, with 8 bases between them. The CDR3 has 13 amino acids. For the CDR3, the DNA is TGTGCCAGCAGTTACGGCCCAAGCAATGAGCAGTTCTTC. Protein product: CASSYGPSNEQFF.

J is TRBJ2-1 and V is TRBV4-1, with 11 positions matching TRBD2. This CDR3 has 16 amino acids. V gave up 3 bases and J gave up 2 bases; unmatched junction bases: 3. CDR1 MGHRA and CDR2 YSYEKL come from the germline V gene. The CDR3 region is CASSHTSGSTYNEQFF. The DNA for the CDR3 is TGCGCCAGCAGCCATACTAGCGGGAGCACCTACAATGAGCAGTTCTTC.

This chain uses TRBV27 with TRBJ2-7; no clear D gene. Germline-derived CDR1 and CDR2 are MNHEY and SMNVEV (reference sequence). CDR3 size: 15 residues. The V end lost 7 bases, the J end lost 2 bases, and 18 bases lay between the germline ends. CDR3 region: CASNLAHQGPYEQYF. CDR3 sequence (DNA): TGTGCCAGCAATTTGGCTCATCAAGGGCCCTACGAGCAGTACTTC.

The chain combines TRBV13 with TRBJ2-7, with 14 bases that match TRBD2. J lost 2 bases, V lost 5 bases, and 8 bases had no gene match. The length of the CDR3 is 17 residues. Germline CDR1 is PRHDT and CDR2 is FYEKMQ (reference sequence). The CDR3 loop is CASSHRTSGRSPYEQYF. As DNA, the CDR3 is TGTGCCAGCAGCCACCGGACTAGCGGGAGGTCCCCCTACGAGCAGTACTTC.

This chain connects TRBV11-2 to TRBJ2-5; D gene unclear. Germline V gene sequence: CDR1 SGHAT, CDR2 FQNNGV. The ends were cut back, 4 bases at V and 2 bases at J, with 8 bases in the middle. This CDR3 comprises 13 residues. CDR3 DNA sequence: TGTGCCAGCAGCTCGGCTGATCAAGAGACCCAGTACTTC. This sequence encodes CASSSADQETQYF.

This clone is a singleton in its sample. This chain connects TRBV6-5 to TRBJ2-1; 8 bases align to TRBD1. The length of the CDR3 is 13 residues. V shed 7 bases, J shed 8 bases, and the junction held 7 bases outside the gene matches. From germline, CDR1 is MNHEY and CDR2 SVGAGI. CDR3 DNA: TGTGCCAGCACGACAGGGGTGGTCCATGAGCAGTTCTTC. It translates to CASTTGVVHEQFF.

This clone was seen a few times. V usage is TRBV30 and J usage is TRBJ2-2; D gene unclear. V dropped 0 bases and J dropped 5 bases, with 13 bases sitting between them. This CDR3 has 15 amino acids. CDR1 GTSNPN and CDR2 SVGIG come from the germline V gene (reference sequence). CDR3 coding DNA: TGTGCCTGGAGTGTATTCGCGAGCGAGACCGGGGAGCTGTTTTTT. It specifies CAWSVFASETGELFF. The whole variable domain, filled in from reference TRBV30 and TRBJ2-2, reads SQTIHQWPATLVQPVGSPLSLECTVEGTSNPNLYWYRQAAGRGLQLLFYSVGIGQISSEVPQNLSASRPQDRQFILSSKKLLLSDSGFYLCAWSVFASETGELFFGEGSRLTVL.

In DNA, the CDR3 is TGTGCCAGCACCCTCCCGACGGGAGGGACCGGGGAGCTGTTTTTT. It yields the protein CASTLPTGGTGELFF. The gene calls are TRBV7-8 and TRBJ2-2; 8 bases align to TRBD2. Germline lookup yields CDR1 SGHVS and CDR2 FQNEAQ. The CDR3 runs 15 residues. V lost 7 bases, J lost 5 bases, and 9 bases stayed unmatched.

The CDR3 bases are TGTGCCAGCAGTTTAGGAACAGCCTACGAGCAGTACTTC. Its protein is CASSLGTAYEQYF. V usage is TRBV27 and J usage is TRBJ2-7; D is unclear. The CDR3 sequence is 13 residues long. The V and J ends lost 2 bases and 2 bases respectively, with 7 bases between them. Per germline, CDR1 MNHEY and CDR2 SMNVEV (reference sequence).

The V gene is TRBV9, the J gene TRBJ1-3; no clear D gene. V was cut by 4 bases and J by 0 bases, with 14 bases left in between. The CDR3 sequence is 16 residues long. In germline, CDR1 is SGDLS, CDR2 YYNGEE. CDR3 DNA sequence: TGTGCCAGCAGCCACCCCGTGACAAGCTCTGGAAACACCATATATTTT. This sequence encodes CASSHPVTSSGNTIYF.